This T cell receptor beta chain was sequenced in a study of human T cells and chemical hapten exposure. For the library, individual cDNA molecules each received unique molecular identifiers. TCRdb called the RACE reads again in MiXCR, with one record for every CDR3 protein. The repertoire has some 91,000 distinct CDR3 sequences, 25% to 35% of them found once; the top ten carry approximately 10%. CDR1 is MGHDK and CDR2 is SYGVNS in the germline V gene. CDR3 size: 13 residues. The V gene lost 5 bases and the J gene lost 4 bases, with 10 bases spanning the gap. Described time point: patch test 3, about 24 weeks after DPC sensitization. Treatment described: therapeutic diphenylcyclopropenone sensitization with weekly scalp DPC. The study enrolled 18 to 70-year-old alopecia patients suitable for DPC.

This TCR came from a man between 35 and 55 years old with alopecia areata. Some clones in this sample may be carry-over from other donors' samples. The input for sequencing was whole blood, taken in connection with sensitization to the hapten diphenylcyclopropenone (DPC). The J gene is TRBJ2-3, the V gene TRBV25-1; no clear D gene. The CDR3 coding sequence is TGTGCCAGCAGTCCACTCGTAGCAGATACGCAGTATTTT. Translated: CASSPLVADTQYF.